This T cell receptor beta chain is from a study of blood T cell repertoires in COVID-19. Profiled with immunoSEQ multiplex PCR; TCRdb holds only in-frame clones, not every one. The table includes approximately 470,000 clones, approximately 90% detected once. Germline CDR1 reads SEHNR; CDR2 reads FQNEAQ (reference sequence). Trimming cost V 1 base and J 7 bases; bases outside gene matches: 14. This CDR3 has 17 amino acids. This TCR was sampled from a woman aged 18 to 35 who had recovered from COVID-19. The chain couples TRBV7-9 to TRBJ1-1; TRBD1 matches 8 bases. Sequencing used PBMCs or T cells enriched from blood (not recorded which). CDR3 sequence: CASSLVPRDRLLVEAFF. The CDR3 bases are TGTGCCAGCAGCTTAGTGCCCCGGGACAGGTTGCTCGTTGAAGCTTTCTTT. The full variable domain, its missing parts supplied by reference TRBV7-9 and TRBJ1-1, is DTGVSQNPRHKITKRGQNVTFRCDPISEHNRLYWYRQTLGQGPEFLTYFQNEAQLEKSRLLSDRFSAERPKGSFSTLEIQRTEQGDSAMYLCASSLVPRDRLLVEAFFGQGTRLTVV.